The entry below gives a single T cell receptor (beta chain) sequence along with its context. Its antigen is still unknown. Controls comprised healthy donors matched for age and sex. Purification of the CD8+ and CD4+ T cells relied on negative isolation, and TEMRA cells underwent FACS enrichment. These data belong to a study of CD8 T cells in Susac syndrome. Germline CDR1 is SGHVS and CDR2 is FNYEAQ. Germline trimming cut 5 bases from V and 0 bases from J; bases unmatched to any gene: 14. This CDR3 region has 18 residues. Regarding the study as a whole: By the study's own acknowledgment, its TCR sequencing and HLA analysis included relatively few individuals.

About 0.5 to 1 ug RNA was reverse transcribed with random hexamers. TCRdb reprocessed the immunoSEQ multiplex PCR reads via MiXCR and lists one record per CDR3 protein. The sample contains about 100,000 distinct CDR3 sequences, just under 95% of which appear only once. The TCR sequence derives from a human donor in good health. The V call is TRBV7-6, the J call TRBJ2-7; the match to TRBD1 covers 9 bases. Sequencing was done on a sample of CD8+ T cells from PBMCs. Here the CDR3 reads CASSPLSSGTGISYEQYF. The DNA for the CDR3 is TGTGCCAGCAGCCCTTTGTCATCCGGGACAGGGATCTCCTACGAGCAGTACTTC. The whole variable domain, remainder taken from reference TRBV7-6 and TRBJ2-7, is GAGVSQSPRYKVTKRGQDVALRCDPISGHVSLYWYRQALGQGPEFLTYFNYEAQQDKSGLPNDRFSAERPEGSISTLTIQRTEQRDSAMYRCASSPLSSGTGISYEQYFGPGTRLTVT.